The 5 T cell receptor beta chains below were found in one sample sequenced in a study of response to subunit inactivated influenza vaccine. TCRdb re-called the RT-PCR reads with MiXCR, one entry per CDR3 protein. The table includes a few hundred thousand distinct CDR3 sequences, over 9% detected once. The same sample was also used in a study of T cells expressing NK-cell markers. That paper states: Making the TCR beta cDNA relied on 5'RACE template switching with UMIs.

The specimen comprised PBMCs from blood, sampled on the day of vaccination. The origin of the receptors is a man aged 50-60 years who received an inactivated influenza vaccine.

This clonotype was observed at least ten times. CDR3 nucleotide sequence: TGCAGCGTTGGCGTAGCGGGGGGTGTGTATGAGCAGTTCTTC. Translation gives CSVGVAGGVYEQFF. This chain links TRBV29-1 with TRBJ2-1; 10 nucleotides align to TRBD2. CDR1 and CDR2 (germline): SQVTM, ANQGSEA. With V trimmed by 4 bases and J by 8 bases, 8 bases remained unmatched. The CDR3 is 14 amino acids.

This clonotype was counted many times. This rearrangement joins TRBV3-1 to TRBJ1-3; perhaps TRBD1 as D (6 bases). This CDR3 has 16 amino acids. Germline V gives CDR1 LGHDT, CDR2 YNNKEL (reference sequence). The V and J ends lost 4 bases and 0 bases respectively, with 13 bases between them. The CDR3 sequence is CASSRPRTASGNTIYF. CDR3 coding DNA: TGTGCCAGCAGCCGCCCCCGGACAGCCTCTGGAAACACCATATATTTT.

The chain is built from TRBV7-9 and TRBJ1-2, with D perhaps matching TRBD1 (5 bases). The V end lost 6 bases, the J end lost 8 bases, and 16 bases lay between the germline ends. Germline CDR1 SEHNR, CDR2 FQNEAQ (reference sequence). The CDR3 length is 13 residues. The CDR3: CASRLGRTGGYTF. The CDR3 nucleotides are TGTGCCAGCAGATTGGGGCGGACTGGGGGCTACACCTTC. The full variable domain, its missing parts supplied by reference TRBV7-9 and TRBJ1-2, is DTGVSQNPRHKITKRGQNVTFRCDPISEHNRLYWYRQTLGQGPEFLTYFQNEAQLEKSRLLSDRFSAERPKGSFSTLEIQRTEQGDSAMYLCASRLGRTGGYTFGSGTRLTVV.

This clonotype showed up many times. V usage is TRBV12-3 or TRBV12-4 and J usage is TRBJ1-2; no firm D call. The CDR3 is made up of 14 amino acids. Deletions cut 3 bases from V and 2 bases from J, with 10 bases between. The CDR3 DNA sequence: TGTGCCAGCAGTTTTGGAGCCGCGAACTATGGCTACACCTTC. Its protein product is CASSFGAANYGYTF.

This chain joins TRBV27 and TRBJ1-1; no clear D gene. V lost 5 bases to trimming and J lost 4 bases, with 8 bases between them. This CDR3 region has 12 residues. CDR1 MNHEY and CDR2 SMNVEV come from the germline V gene (reference sequence). CDR3 nucleotide sequence: TGTGCCAGCAGTCAACAGAGCACTGAAGCTTTCTTT. Amino acid sequence: CASSQQSTEAFF.